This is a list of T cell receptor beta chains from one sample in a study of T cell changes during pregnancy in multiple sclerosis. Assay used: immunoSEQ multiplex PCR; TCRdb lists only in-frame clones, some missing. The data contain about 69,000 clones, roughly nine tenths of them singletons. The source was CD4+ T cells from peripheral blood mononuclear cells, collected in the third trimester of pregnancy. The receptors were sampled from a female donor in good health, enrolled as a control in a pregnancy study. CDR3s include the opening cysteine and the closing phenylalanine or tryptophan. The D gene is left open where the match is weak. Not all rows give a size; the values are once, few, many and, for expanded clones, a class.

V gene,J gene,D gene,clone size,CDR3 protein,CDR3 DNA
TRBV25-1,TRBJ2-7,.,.,CASERRDQEQYF,TGTGCCAGCGAACGACGGGATCAGGAGCAGTACTTC
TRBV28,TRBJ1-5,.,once,CASAGVSNQPQHF,TGTGCCAGCGCGGGGGTGAGCAATCAGCCCCAGCATTTT
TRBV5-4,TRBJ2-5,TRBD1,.,CASSLVGQGATKGTQYF,TGTGCCAGCAGCTTGGTTGGCCAGGGGGCTACAAAGGGGACCCAGTACTTC
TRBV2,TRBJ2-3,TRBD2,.,CASSRDLSGGAADTQYF,TGTGCCAGCAGCCGGGATCTTAGCGGGGGGGCGGCGGATACGCAGTATTTT
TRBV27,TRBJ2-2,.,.,CASSSQGSGELFF,TGTGCCAGCAGTTCACAGGGTTCCGGGGAGCTGTTTTTT
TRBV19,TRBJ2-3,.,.,CASSPGAGTQYF,TGTGCCAGTAGTCCCGGAGCGGGTACGCAGTATTTT
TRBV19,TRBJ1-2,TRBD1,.,CASIGGALREGYTF,TGTGCCAGTATAGGGGGCGCGCTGAGAGAGGGCTACACCTTC
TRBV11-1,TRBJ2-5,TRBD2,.,CASSHRGGETQYF,TGTGCCAGCAGCCACCGGGGGGGAGAGACCCAGTACTTC
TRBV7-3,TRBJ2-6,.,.,CASSQQGSGANVLTF,TGTGCCAGCAGCCAGCAGGGTTCTGGGGCCAACGTCCTGACTTTC
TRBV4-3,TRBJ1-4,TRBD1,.,CASSLSGTGSYEKLFF,TGCGCCAGCAGCCTCTCCGGGACAGGGTCATATGAAAAACTGTTTTTT
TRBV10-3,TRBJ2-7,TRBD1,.,CAIKADKGAHEQYF,TGTGCCATCAAGGCGGACAAGGGGGCCCACGAGCAGTACTTC
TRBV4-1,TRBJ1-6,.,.,CASSQATGYNSPLHF,TGCGCCAGCAGCCAAGCGACAGGTTATAATTCACCCCTCCACTTT
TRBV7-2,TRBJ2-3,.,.,CASSPYSGATDTQYF,TGTGCCAGCAGCCCGTATAGTGGGGCGACAGATACGCAGTATTTT
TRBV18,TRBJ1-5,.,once,CASSPHSSEPQHF,TGTGCCAGCTCACCCCACAGTAGTGAGCCCCAGCATTTT
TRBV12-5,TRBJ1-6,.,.,CASGLVLKGPTDSPLHF,TGTGCTAGTGGTTTGGTCCTAAAAGGCCCTACAGATTCACCCCTCCACTTT
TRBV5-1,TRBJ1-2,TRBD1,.,CASSLEQGNYGYTF,TGCGCCAGCAGCTTGGAACAGGGGAACTATGGCTACACCTTC
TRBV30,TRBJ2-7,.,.,CAWSVSDLSYEQYF,TGTGCCTGGAGTGTATCTGACTTATCCTACGAGCAGTACTTC
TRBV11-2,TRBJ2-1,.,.,CASSRVLGTSGNEQFF,TGTGCCAGCAGTCGGGTGTTGGGGACATCAGGCAATGAGCAGTTCTTC
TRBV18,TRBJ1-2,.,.,CASSLIIRASLNYGYTF,TGTGCCAGCTCACTAATCATCAGGGCATCCCTTAACTATGGCTACACCTTC
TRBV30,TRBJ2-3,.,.,CASRDFTDTQYF,TGTGCCTCCAGGGACTTCACAGATACGCAGTATTTT
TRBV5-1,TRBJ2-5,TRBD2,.,CASSSSLAGRQETQYF,TGCGCCAGCAGCTCCTCACTAGCGGGGCGCCAAGAGACCCAGTACTTC
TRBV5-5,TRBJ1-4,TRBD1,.,CASSLPGQMIREKLFF,TGTGCCAGCAGCTTACCGGGACAGATGATCAGGGAAAAACTGTTTTTT
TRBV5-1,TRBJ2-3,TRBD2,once,CASSPRGLAVTSTDTQYF,TGCGCCAGCAGCCCCCGTGGACTAGCGGTAACTAGCACAGATACGCAGTATTTT
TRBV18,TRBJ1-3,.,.,CASSPRVAGQPSGNTIYF,TGTGCCAGCTCACCGAGGGTCGCAGGACAGCCCTCTGGAAACACCATATATTTT
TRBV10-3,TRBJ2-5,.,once,CATLVGGTDQETQYF,TGTGCCACTCTCGTTGGGGGGACCGACCAAGAGACCCAGTACTTC
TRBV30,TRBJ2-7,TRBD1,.,CAWSVGGQVHEQYF,TGTGCCTGGAGTGTAGGGGGACAGGTCCACGAGCAGTACTTC
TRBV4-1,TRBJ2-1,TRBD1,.,CASSQLLGTGGVNEQFF,TGCGCCAGCAGCCAACTACTGGGGACAGGGGGTGTAAATGAGCAGTTCTTC
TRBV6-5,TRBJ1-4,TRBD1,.,CASSRQGGEKLFF,TGTGCCAGCAGCCGACAGGGTGGGGAAAAACTGTTTTTT
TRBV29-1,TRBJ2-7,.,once,CSARPRLAGYEQYF,TGCAGCGCCCGACCGCGACTGGCCGGCTACGAGCAGTACTTC
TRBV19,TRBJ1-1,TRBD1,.,CASTSGQGTEAFF,TGTGCCAGTACCTCAGGACAGGGCACTGAAGCTTTCTTT
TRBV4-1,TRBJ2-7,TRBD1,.,CASSQADRNNYEQYF,TGCGCCAGCAGCCAGGCGGACAGGAACAACTACGAGCAGTACTTC
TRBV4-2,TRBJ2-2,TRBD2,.,CASSQGAGETGELFF,TGTGCCAGCAGCCAAGGTGCGGGGGAGACCGGGGAGCTGTTTTTT
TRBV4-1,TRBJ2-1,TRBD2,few,CASSQGPGGPPYNEQFF,TGCGCCAGCAGCCAAGGTCCGGGGGGGCCTCCCTACAATGAGCAGTTCTTC
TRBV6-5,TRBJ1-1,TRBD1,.,CASSYDYRGVRTEAFF,TGTGCCAGCAGTTACGATTACAGGGGGGTAAGAACTGAAGCTTTCTTT
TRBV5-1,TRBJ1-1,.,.,CASSLTSQEAFF,TGCGCCAGCAGCTTGACATCCCAAGAAGCTTTCTTT
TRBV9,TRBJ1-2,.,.,CASSVGPGRSNYGYTF,TGTGCCAGCAGCGTAGGTCCAGGGAGGAGTAACTATGGCTACACCTTC
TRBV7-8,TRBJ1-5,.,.,CASSLEGASNQPQHF,TGTGCCAGCAGCTTAGAAGGAGCGAGCAATCAGCCCCAGCATTTT
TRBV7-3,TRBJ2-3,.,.,CASSSRTSADTQYF,TGTGCCAGCAGCTCCCGAACCTCGGCAGATACGCAGTATTTT
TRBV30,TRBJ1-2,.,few,CAWSATMTEAYYGYTF,TGTGCCTGGAGTGCCACTATGACCGAAGCCTACTATGGCTACACCTTC
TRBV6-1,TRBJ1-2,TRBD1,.,CASSEVRQGASGYTF,TGTGCCAGCAGTGAAGTTCGACAGGGGGCTAGTGGCTACACCTTC
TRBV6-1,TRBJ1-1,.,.,CASTSSGGYTEAFF,TGTGCCAGCACCTCCTCAGGAGGTTACACTGAAGCTTTCTTT
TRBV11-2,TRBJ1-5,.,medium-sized,CASSLGGGQPQHF,TGTGCCAGCAGCTTGGGGGGAGGGCAGCCCCAGCATTTT
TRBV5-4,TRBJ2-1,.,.,CASSLLREGDEQFF,TGTGCCAGCAGCTTGCTCCGCGAGGGGGATGAGCAGTTCTTC
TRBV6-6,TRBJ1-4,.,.,CASSSSGVLGEKLFF,TGTGCCAGCAGTTCCTCAGGGGTCTTAGGTGAAAAACTGTTTTTT
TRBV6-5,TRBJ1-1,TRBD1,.,CASSYRTGHHTEAFF,TGTGCCAGCAGTTACCGGACAGGGCATCACACTGAAGCTTTCTTT
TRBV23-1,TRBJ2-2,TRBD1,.,CASSQLETGQGRTGELFF,TGCGCCAGCAGTCAACTTGAAACGGGACAGGGTAGGACCGGGGAGCTGTTTTTT
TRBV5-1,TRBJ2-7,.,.,CASSFTGDSYEQYF,TGCGCCAGCAGCTTCACAGGCGACTCCTACGAGCAGTACTTC
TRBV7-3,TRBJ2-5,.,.,CASSLYQGGTQYF,TGTGCCAGCAGCTTATATCAGGGCGGGACCCAGTACTTC
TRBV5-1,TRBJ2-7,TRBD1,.,CASSFRQGYEQYF,TGCGCCAGCAGCTTCCGACAGGGTTACGAGCAGTACTTC
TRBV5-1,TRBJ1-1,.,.,CASHLGGGHVTEAFF,TGCGCCAGCCATCTTGGGGGGGGGCATGTCACTGAAGCTTTCTTT